This TCR beta chain came from a study of cytomegalovirus exposure and HLA in healthy donors. V was shortened by 0 bases and J by 5 bases, with 10 bases between the two germline ends. CDR1 and CDR2 (germline): PRHDT, FYEKMQ (reference sequence). This CDR3 spans 14 amino acids. In the PCR, 60 Vbeta and 13 Jbeta primers were used. TCRdb keeps only in-frame clones here, not all; method: immunoSEQ multiplex PCR. The sample includes over 85,000 clones, under 85% of them seen just once. This TCR derives from a man aged 40-55 years in good health and CMV-seronegative. Specimen: PBMCs. The chain combines TRBV13 with TRBJ1-1; no clear D. The CDR3, as DNA: TGTGCCAGCAGCTTAGGGGGGTCGGGAACTGAAGCTTTCTTT. This sequence encodes CASSLGGSGTEAFF.